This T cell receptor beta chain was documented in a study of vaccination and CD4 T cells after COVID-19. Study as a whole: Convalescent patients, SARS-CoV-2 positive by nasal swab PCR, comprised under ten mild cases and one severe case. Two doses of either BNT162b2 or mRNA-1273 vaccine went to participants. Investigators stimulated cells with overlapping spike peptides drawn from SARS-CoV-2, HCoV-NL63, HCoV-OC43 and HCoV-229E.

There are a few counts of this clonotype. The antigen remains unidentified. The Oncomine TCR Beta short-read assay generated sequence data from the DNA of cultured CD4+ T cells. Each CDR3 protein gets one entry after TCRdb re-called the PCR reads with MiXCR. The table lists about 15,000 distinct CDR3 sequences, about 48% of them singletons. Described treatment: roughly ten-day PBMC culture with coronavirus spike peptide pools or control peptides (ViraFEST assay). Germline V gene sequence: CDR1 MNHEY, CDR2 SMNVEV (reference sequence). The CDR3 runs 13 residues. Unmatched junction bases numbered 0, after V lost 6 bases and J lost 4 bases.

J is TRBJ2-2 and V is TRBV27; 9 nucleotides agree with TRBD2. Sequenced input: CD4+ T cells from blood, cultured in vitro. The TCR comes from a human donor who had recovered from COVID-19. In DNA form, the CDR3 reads TGTGCCAGCAGGACTAGCGGCACCGGGGAGCTGTTTTTT. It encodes CASRTSGTGELFF.